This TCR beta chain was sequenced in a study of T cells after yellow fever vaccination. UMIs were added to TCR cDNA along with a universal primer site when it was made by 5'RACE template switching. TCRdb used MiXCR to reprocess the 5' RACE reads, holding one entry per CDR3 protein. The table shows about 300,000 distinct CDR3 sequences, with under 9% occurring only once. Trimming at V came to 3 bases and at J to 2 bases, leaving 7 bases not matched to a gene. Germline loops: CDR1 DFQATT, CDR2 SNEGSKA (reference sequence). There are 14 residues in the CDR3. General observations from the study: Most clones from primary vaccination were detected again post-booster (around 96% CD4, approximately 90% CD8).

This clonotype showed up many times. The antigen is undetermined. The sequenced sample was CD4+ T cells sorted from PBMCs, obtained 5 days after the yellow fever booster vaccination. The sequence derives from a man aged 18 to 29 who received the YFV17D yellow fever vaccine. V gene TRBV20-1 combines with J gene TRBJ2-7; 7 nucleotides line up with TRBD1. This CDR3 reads CSASYGTATYEQYF. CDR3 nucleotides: TGCAGTGCTAGTTATGGGACAGCAACCTACGAGCAGTACTTC.